The 3 T cell receptor beta chains given below trace back to one sample, sequenced in a study of T-cell memory formation after mild COVID-19. TCRdb redid the calling of the 5' RACE reads with MiXCR, one entry per CDR3 protein. The sample shows some 600,000 distinct CDR3 sequences, 17% of them seen only once. The specimen sequenced was PBMCs or a T cell subset sorted from them (not recorded which). The receptor source for this set is an adult woman who had mild COVID-19 (a few samples of this study predate the infection). Cell type and time point are not known.

The chain combines TRBV5-1 with TRBJ2-1; possibly TRBD2 for D (6 bases). CDR3 length: 16 amino acids. Looked up from germline, CDR1 is SGHRS and CDR2 is YFSETQ. V lost 0 bases, J lost 5 bases, and 15 bases lay in between. The CDR3 DNA is TGCGCCAGCAGCTTGGCCAGGGACTTAGTACACAATGAGCAGTTCTTC. Protein: CASSLARDLVHNEQFF.

The chain employs TRBV30 and TRBJ2-7; no clear D. Per germline, CDR1 GTSNPN and CDR2 SVGIG (reference sequence). The CDR3 covers 12 residues. The V and J ends lost 5 bases and 0 bases respectively, with 8 bases between them. Here the CDR3 reads CAWGPFSYEQYF. CDR3 bases: TGTGCCTGGGGCCCCTTCTCCTACGAGCAGTACTTC. Full variable domain (rest looked up from reference TRBV30 and TRBJ2-7): SQTIHQWPATLVQPVGSPLSLECTVEGTSNPNLYWYRQAAGRGLQLLFYSVGIGQISSEVPQNLSASRPQDRQFILSSKKLLLSDSGFYLCAWGPFSYEQYFGPGTRLTVT.

This clonotype was counted only a few times. V and J are TRBV4-2 and TRBJ1-2; 7 bases match TRBD1. Germline values: CDR1 LGHNA, CDR2 YNFKEQ. The CDR3 has 16 amino acids. Trimming at V came to 3 bases and at J to 4 bases, leaving 11 bases not matched to a gene. The CDR3 region is CASSQPLPGTAYGYTF. The CDR3 coding sequence is TGTGCCAGCAGCCAGCCCCTGCCCGGGACAGCCTATGGCTACACCTTC.